Listed here are 8 T cell receptor beta chains from one sample, sequenced in a study of neoadjuvant anti-PD-1 for oral cavity cancer. Using immunoSEQ multiplex PCR, the repertoire was profiled, and TCRdb retains in-frame clones only, with some absent. The sample holds about 9,200 clones, about 64% seen once. Time point denoted: after neoadjuvant nivolumab, at surgical resection. This specimen consisted of tumor tissue, obtained after nivolumab (anti-PD-1) treatment. Source of these receptors: a person aged 35 to 85 with oral cavity squamous cell carcinoma.

The genes are TRBV7-8 and TRBJ1-1; TRBD1 is a possible D gene (6 bases). V dropped 5 bases and J dropped 2 bases, with 15 bases sitting between them. This CDR3 is built from 15 residues. From germline, CDR1 is SGHVS and CDR2 FQNEAQ. The DNA for the CDR3 is TGTGCCAGCAGCCTCTTCGGGACAATCAACACTGAAGCTTTCTTT. As protein: CASSLFGTINTEAFF.

This chain uses TRBV5-4 with TRBJ2-5, with D tentatively TRBD1 (8 bases). CDR1 is SGHNT, CDR2 YYREEE, per germline (reference sequence). Trimming took off 3 bases at V and 4 bases at J, with 10 bases between the two ends. The CDR3 has 13 residues. Here the CDR3 DNA reads TGTGCCAGCAGCTACAGGGGGGGAGAGACCCAGTACTTC. Encoded protein: CASSYRGGETQYF.

This clone was counted between two and nine times. This chain connects TRBV5-1 to TRBJ1-1; tentative D call: TRBD1 (5 bases). Germline V gives CDR1 SGHRS, CDR2 YFSETQ. Between the trimmed V and J ends, which lost 4 bases and 6 bases, there was a span of 19 bases. This CDR3 comprises 15 residues. The CDR3: CASSERPGPWAEAFF. CDR3 nucleotides: TGCGCCAGCAGCGAAAGGCCGGGGCCCTGGGCTGAAGCTTTCTTT. The variable domain in full, with the rest retrieved from reference TRBV5-1 and TRBJ1-1, is KAGVTQTPRYLIKTRGQQVTLSCSPISGHRSVSWYQQTPGQGLQFLFEYFSETQRNKGNFPGRFSGRQFSNSRSEMNVSTLELGDSALYLCASSERPGPWAEAFFGQGTRLTVV.

The V and J genes are TRBV28 and TRBJ2-7; D is possibly TRBD2 (7 bases). This CDR3 comprises 15 residues. V shed 6 bases and J shed 0 bases, with 15 bases lying between them. Germline CDR1 MDHEN, CDR2 SYDVKM. The CDR3 reads CASRPRGAFSYEQYF. CDR3 coding DNA: TGTGCCAGCAGACCCCGGGGGGCATTCTCCTACGAGCAGTACTTC.

This chain uses TRBV5-4 with TRBJ2-7; the match to TRBD2 covers 8 bases. V lost 3 bases, J lost 5 bases, and 7 bases stayed unmatched. This CDR3 is built from 14 residues. From germline, CDR1 is SGHNT and CDR2 YYREEE (reference sequence). The CDR3 DNA reads TGTGCCAGCAGCTCCACAGCGGGGGACGACGAGCAGTACTTC. Translating gives CASSSTAGDDEQYF.

This clone is medium-sized (0.01 to 0.1%) within its sample. The chain employs TRBV7-8 and TRBJ2-7; D call uncertain. Trimming removed 8 bases at V and 4 bases at J, with 15 bases between. CDR1 is SGHVS and CDR2 is FQNEAQ in the germline V gene. This CDR3 contains 13 residues. CDR3 sequence: CASRPGHQYEQYF. CDR3 sequence (DNA): TGTGCCAGCCGCCCGGGCCATCAATACGAGCAGTACTTC.

This rearrangement joins TRBV29-1 to TRBJ2-2; no clear D. This CDR3 is built from 11 residues. Trimming removed 6 bases from V and 7 bases from J, with 9 bases in between. The germline gives CDR1 SQVTM, CDR2 ANQGSEA. The CDR3 sequence: CSVIRSGELFF. The DNA for the CDR3 is TGCAGCGTCATTCGGAGCGGGGAGCTGTTTTTT.

This clone appeared a few times. The chain has TRBV7-6 and TRBJ2-3; D not resolved. Germline V gene data show CDR1 as SGHVS and CDR2 as FNYEAQ. With 1 base removed from V and 9 bases from J, the gap between germline ends came to 11 bases. This CDR3 comprises 13 residues. CDR3 sequence (DNA): TGTGCCAGCAGCTTAGTCGAGCGTGGAACGCAGTATTTT. The encoded protein is CASSLVERGTQYF.